Below are 21 T cell receptor beta chains sequenced from a single sample in a study of blood T cell repertoires in COVID-19. Data came from immunoSEQ multiplex PCR; TCRdb stores just in-frame clones and leaves some out. The sample carries about 310,000 clones, about 91% recorded once. The specimen sequenced was PBMCs or T cells enriched from blood (not recorded which). The origin of the receptors is a woman aged 18-29 years who had recovered from COVID-19.

This clone was observed once. The chain combines TRBV19 with TRBJ2-1; D is uncertain. V shed 4 bases and J shed 7 bases, with 5 bases lying between them. The length of the CDR3 is 11 residues. Germline CDR1 and CDR2: LNHDA and SQIVND (reference sequence). This CDR3 reads CASSRLNEQFF. DNA of the CDR3: TGTGCCAGTAGTAGGCTTAATGAGCAGTTCTTC.

The chain combines TRBV15 with TRBJ1-1, with a weak D call TRBD1 (5 bases). There are 15 residues in the CDR3. V dropped 0 bases and J dropped 11 bases, with 19 bases sitting between them. Germline CDR1 is LNHNV and CDR2 is YYDKDF (reference sequence). This CDR3 reads CATSRDFNNGPGAFF. The DNA for the CDR3 is TGTGCCACCAGCAGAGATTTCAACAACGGGCCAGGGGCTTTCTTT. Variable domain in full (rest from reference TRBV15 and TRBJ1-1): DAMVIQNPRYQVTQFGKPVTLSCSQTLNHNVMYWYQQKSSQAPKLLFHYYDKDFNNEADTPDNFQSRRPNTSFCFLDIRSPGLGDTAMYLCATSRDFNNGPGAFFGQGTRLTVV.

On this clone itself: Other DNA sequences in this sample translate to the same CDR3. The chain recombines TRBV6-5 with TRBJ1-2; D possibly corresponds to TRBD1 (6 bases). V lost 0 bases to trimming and J lost 2 bases, with 7 bases between them. Germline CDR1 reads MNHEY; CDR2 reads SVGAGI. The CDR3 is 14 residues long. CDR3 amino acids: CASSYSTGNYGYTF. Here the CDR3 DNA reads TGTGCCAGCAGTTACTCAACAGGGAACTATGGCTACACCTTC.

The gene calls are TRBV30 and TRBJ2-7; 13 positions match TRBD2. CDR1 and CDR2 from the germline V gene are GTSNPN and SVGIG (reference sequence). This CDR3 comprises 15 residues. The V and J ends lost 1 base and 4 bases, in that order; junction bases with no gene match: 4. The CDR3, as DNA: TGTGCCTGGAGTGGGACTAGCGGGGGTATATACGAGCAGTACTTC. The encoded protein is CAWSGTSGGIYEQYF.

The rearrangement joins TRBV18 to TRBJ1-1, with D maybe TRBD1 (5 bases). The CDR3 consists of 14 residues. From germline, CDR1 is KGHSH and CDR2 LQKENI. V dropped 6 bases and J dropped 3 bases, with 14 bases sitting between them. CDR3 bases: TGTGCCAGCTCCAGGGAGGGAGGAGACACTGAAGCTTTCTTT. Residues: CASSREGGDTEAFF.

This rearrangement joins TRBV7-2 to TRBJ1-2; the D is unclear. Germline V gives CDR1 SGHTA, CDR2 FQGNSA. Trimming cost V 5 bases and J 5 bases, with 9 bases left between them. The CDR3 runs 12 residues. The CDR3 region has the DNA TGTGCCAGCAGCCCTAGTGGGTATGGCTACACCTTC. Protein sequence: CASSPSGYGYTF. Drawing the rest from reference TRBV7-2 and TRBJ1-2, the complete variable domain is GAGVSQSPSNKVTEKGKDVELRCDPISGHTALYWYRQSLGQGLEFLIYFQGNSAPDKSGLPSDRFSAERTGGSVSTLTIQRTQQEDSAVYLCASSPSGYGYTFGSGTRLTVV.

This chain joins TRBV27 and TRBJ2-3; 14 bases agree with TRBD2. J was trimmed by 5 bases and V by 7 bases; bases with no gene match: 14. This CDR3 region has 18 residues. The germline gives CDR1 MNHEY, CDR2 SMNVEV (reference sequence). The CDR3 bases are TGTGCCAGCACCCCCTCTGTGGGACTAGCGGGAGTTGGAGATACGCAGTATTTT. Amino acid sequence: CASTPSVGLAGVGDTQYF.

This clone was seen more than once but under ten times. The rearrangement uses TRBV11-1 and TRBJ2-7, with 8 bases lining up with TRBD1. This CDR3 spans 16 amino acids. Germline assignment: CDR1 SGHAT and CDR2 FQDESV (reference sequence). V trimming: 2 bases; J trimming: 2 bases; junction bases outside the gene matches: 8. This CDR3 reads CASSLLLGDRPYEQYF. In DNA, the CDR3 is TGTGCCAGCAGCTTACTTCTTGGGGACAGGCCCTACGAGCAGTACTTC.

This chain joins TRBV28 and TRBJ1-1; TRBD1 aligns across 8 bases. Germline CDR1 is MDHEN and CDR2 is SYDVKM. There are 17 residues in the CDR3. Losses at the gene ends were 1 base for V and 7 bases for J; bases not matched to a gene: 14. CDR3 in amino acids: CASSLLGLSRGHGEAFF. CDR3 bases: TGTGCCAGCAGTTTATTAGGGTTATCCAGGGGGCATGGTGAAGCTTTCTTT. Using reference TRBV28 and TRBJ1-1 for the parts outside the CDR3, the full variable domain is DVKVTQSSRYLVKRTGEKVFLECVQDMDHENMFWYRQDPGLGLRLIYFSYDVKMKEKGDIPEGYSVSREKKERFSLILESASTNQTSMYLCASSLLGLSRGHGEAFFGQGTRLTVV.

This chain uses TRBV4-3 with TRBJ2-3; no reliable D call. The V gene lost 4 bases and the J gene lost 1 base, with 12 bases spanning the gap. The CDR3 contains 15 residues. Germline V CDR1 and CDR2: LGHNA, YSLEER. CDR3 amino acids: CASSPLGGGTDTQYF. DNA for the CDR3: TGCGCCAGCAGCCCACTTGGCGGAGGCACAGATACGCAGTATTTT.

This chain links TRBV9 with TRBJ2-5, with no clear D. The CDR3 has 15 residues. V was cut by 4 bases and J by 0 bases, with 13 bases left in between. In germline, CDR1 is SGDLS, CDR2 YYNGEE. CDR3 coding DNA: TGTGCCAGCAGCCCAGGTCCACAGTACCAAGAGACCCAGTACTTC. Residues: CASSPGPQYQETQYF. Filled out from reference TRBV9 and TRBJ2-5, the complete variable domain reads DSGVTQTPKHLITATGQRVTLRCSPRSGDLSVYWYQQSLDQGLQFLIQYYNGEERAKGNILERFSAQQFPDLHSELNLSSLELGDSALYFCASSPGPQYQETQYFGPGTRLLVL.

This rearrangement joins TRBV6-1 to TRBJ1-4; TRBD1 is a possible D gene (6 bases). The CDR3 runs 16 residues. Germline CDR1 is MNHNS and CDR2 is SASEGT. The V end lost 3 bases, the J end lost 4 bases, and 15 bases lay between the germline ends. The CDR3 bases are TGTGCCAGCAGTGAGGGCAGGGGACTAGGTAATGAAAAACTGTTTTTT. This codes for CASSEGRGLGNEKLFF.

The V gene is TRBV6-5, the J gene TRBJ1-1; possibly TRBD1 for D (6 bases). The CDR3 has 14 residues. Germline V CDR1 and CDR2: MNHEY, SVGAGI. Deletions cut 7 bases from V and 5 bases from J, with 17 bases between. CDR3 in DNA: TGTGCCAGCACACCTACAGGGATTGAAACTGAAGCTTTCTTT. It translates to CASTPTGIETEAFF.

The chain carries TRBV28 and TRBJ2-7; D gene ambiguous. V lost 5 bases, J lost 3 bases, and 8 bases lay in between. Germline V lookup: CDR1 MDHEN, CDR2 SYDVKM. CDR3 length: 12 amino acids. CDR3 nucleotides: TGTGCCAGCAGTATCTCCTTCTACGAGCAGTACTTC. This encodes CASSISFYEQYF.

The chain carries TRBV18 and TRBJ2-7, with a weak D call TRBD1 (5 bases). The CDR3 has 16 residues. The germline gives CDR1 KGHSH, CDR2 LQKENI. Trimming pared 3 bases from V and 6 bases from J, leaving 21 bases between. In nucleotides, the CDR3 is TGTGCCAGCTCACCTCGCGTAGGGCAGGGATTCGGCGAGCAGTACTTC. This translates into CASSPRVGQGFGEQYF. The variable domain in full, completed from reference TRBV18 and TRBJ2-7, reads NAGVMQNPRHLVRRRGQEARLRCSPMKGHSHVYWYRQLPEEGLKFMVYLQKENIIDESGMPKERFSAEFPKEGPSILRIQQVVRGDSAAYFCASSPRVGQGFGEQYFGPGTRLTVT.

This clone was detected only once. In the same sample, other DNA sequences code for this CDR3. The chain carries TRBV24-1 and TRBJ1-2, with TRBD1 matching over 9 bases. Looked up from germline, CDR1 is KGHDR and CDR2 is SFDVKD. V shed 9 bases and J 5 bases; nucleotides not matched to a gene: 3. This CDR3 region has 12 residues. The CDR3 is CATGDRGYGYTF. The CDR3 bases are TGTGCCACCGGCGACAGGGGGTATGGCTACACCTTC.

This clone was picked up a small number of times. V gene TRBV12-3 or TRBV12-4 combines with J gene TRBJ1-4; D not certain. The V end lost 6 bases, the J end lost 4 bases, and 3 bases lay between the germline ends. This CDR3 spans 11 amino acids. The CDR3 spells CASSNNEKLFF. The CDR3 DNA reads TGTGCCAGCAGCAATAATGAAAAACTGTTTTTT.

The gene calls are TRBV27 and TRBJ2-1; 8 nucleotides match TRBD2. The CDR3 has 15 residues. Germline lookup yields CDR1 MNHEY and CDR2 SMNVEV (reference sequence). Germline trimming cut 2 bases from V and 7 bases from J; bases unmatched to any gene: 7. CDR3 in DNA: TGTGCCAGCAGTTTAATCCGGACTAGCAGAAATGAGCAGTTCTTC. Translated, it gives CASSLIRTSRNEQFF.

V and J are TRBV7-3 and TRBJ2-5; 8 nucleotides line up with TRBD2. There are 15 residues in the CDR3. Germline V lookup: CDR1 SGHTA, CDR2 FQGTGA. V was pared by 6 bases and J by 5 bases, with 11 bases of the junction left unmatched. The CDR3 spells CASSSSGQPGETQYF. The CDR3 region has the DNA TGTGCCAGCAGTTCTAGCGGGCAGCCCGGGGAGACCCAGTACTTC.

V usage is TRBV6-2 or TRBV6-3 and J usage is TRBJ2-3, with 9 positions matching TRBD2. Germline V gene sequence: CDR1 MNHEY, CDR2 SVGEGT. Unmatched junction bases numbered 8, after V lost 5 bases and J lost 5 bases. This CDR3 contains 15 residues. The CDR3, as DNA: TGTGCCAGCAGTGACATAGCGGGAGCAGGAGATACGCAGTATTTT. It encodes CASSDIAGAGDTQYF.

The chain carries TRBV9 and TRBJ1-1, with TRBD1 identical over 7 bases. The V gene end was trimmed by 0 bases and the J gene end by 6 bases; junction bases not matched to a gene: 11. The CDR3 length is 16 residues. The germline CDR1 and CDR2 sequences are SGDLS and YYNGEE. The DNA of the CDR3 is TGTGCCAGCAGCGTAGTCGTAGGGGGCGCGTCCTCTGAAGCTTTCTTT. Translating it yields CASSVVVGGASSEAFF.